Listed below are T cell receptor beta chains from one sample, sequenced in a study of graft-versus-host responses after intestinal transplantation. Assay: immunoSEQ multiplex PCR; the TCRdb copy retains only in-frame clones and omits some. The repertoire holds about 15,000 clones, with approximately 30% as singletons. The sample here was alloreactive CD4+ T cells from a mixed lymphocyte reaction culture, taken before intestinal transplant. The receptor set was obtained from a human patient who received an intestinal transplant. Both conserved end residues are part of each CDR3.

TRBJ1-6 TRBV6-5 CASSAGGAYNSPLHF
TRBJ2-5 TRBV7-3 CASSLGGPTSGQETQYF
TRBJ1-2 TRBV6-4 CASSGQDPHGKTYGYTF
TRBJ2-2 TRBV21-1 CASSRRLAGVPGELFF
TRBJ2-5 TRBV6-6 CASSRLGTGPETQYF
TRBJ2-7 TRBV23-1 CASSRTRLAGHEQYF
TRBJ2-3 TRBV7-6 CASSSTASTDTQYF
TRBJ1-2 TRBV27 CASSFSREGYGYTF
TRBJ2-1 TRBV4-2 CASSLAPTSGGSNEQFF
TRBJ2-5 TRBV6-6 CASSDTGRQETQYF
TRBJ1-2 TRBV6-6 CASSYIQGALGYTF
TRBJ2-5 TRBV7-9 CASSFRQGWETQYF
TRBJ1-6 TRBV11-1 CASSSWTGGPYNSPLHF
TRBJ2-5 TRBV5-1 CASSLRGGQETQYF
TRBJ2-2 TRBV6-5 CASSYNLAENTGELFF
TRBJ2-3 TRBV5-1 CASSALADTQYF
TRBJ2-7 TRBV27 CASSSLAGAYEQYF
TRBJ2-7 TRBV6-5 CASNRQGAYEQYF
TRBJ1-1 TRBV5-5 CASRPTGGGWSANTEAFF
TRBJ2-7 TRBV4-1 CASSQTTLGILSYEQYF
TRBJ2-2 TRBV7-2 CASSLGGTGDPHRGAVF
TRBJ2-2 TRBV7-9 CASSLGQTTGELFF
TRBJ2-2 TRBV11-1 CASSLGLRGTGVGTGELFF
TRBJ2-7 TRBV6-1 CASSGPGTGSYEQYF
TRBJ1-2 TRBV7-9 CASSYGRNYGYTF
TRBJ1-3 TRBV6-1 CASSADWGSSGNTIYF
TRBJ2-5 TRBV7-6 CASSPPDVSETQYF
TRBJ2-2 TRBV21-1 CASSSRRQGWAGELFF
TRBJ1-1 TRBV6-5 CASSQTVNTEAFF
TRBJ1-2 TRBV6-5 CASSRRRARYGYTF
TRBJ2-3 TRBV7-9 CASSLGLAVPGDTQYF
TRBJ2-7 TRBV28 CASSLVGISYEQYF
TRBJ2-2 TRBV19 CASRREPYTGELFF
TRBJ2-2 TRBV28 CASSLWGARKTGELFF
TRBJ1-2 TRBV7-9 CASSLDRGQTQYRGYTF
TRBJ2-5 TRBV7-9 CASSLQGPLQETQYF
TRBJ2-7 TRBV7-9 CASSDGTSGFYEQYF
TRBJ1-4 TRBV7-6 CASSFTPSTVFNEKLFF
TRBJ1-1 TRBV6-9 CASSYSVNTEAFF
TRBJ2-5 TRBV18 CASSPPYSRETQYF
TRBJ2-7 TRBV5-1 CASSLAPYWTVNYEQYF
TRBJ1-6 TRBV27 CASSRRQGYNSPLHF
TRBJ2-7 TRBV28 CASSKAGGSSYEQYF
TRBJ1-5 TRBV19 CASSISSYSNQPQHF
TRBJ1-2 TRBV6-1 CASSYQGYGYTF
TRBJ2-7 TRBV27 CASAGTYSYEQYF
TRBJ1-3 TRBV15 CATSRDGNTIYF
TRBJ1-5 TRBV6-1 CASSSGAGVPQHF
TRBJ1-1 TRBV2 CASRIGLGTEAFF
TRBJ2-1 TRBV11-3 CASSLYGSYNEQFF
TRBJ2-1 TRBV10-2 CASSGYRDRGRSSYNEQFF
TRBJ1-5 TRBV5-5 CASSLVAGNNQPQHF
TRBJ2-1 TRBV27 CASSLYLGLADNEQFF
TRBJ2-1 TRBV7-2 CASSDGLAVNNEQFF
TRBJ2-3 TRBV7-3 CASSRTGTDTQYF
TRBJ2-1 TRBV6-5 CASSYGRGEQFF
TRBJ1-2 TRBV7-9 CASSLLQVGYTF
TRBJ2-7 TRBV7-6 CASSLKGDYEQYF
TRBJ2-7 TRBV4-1 CARSRLPSRDSNYEQYF